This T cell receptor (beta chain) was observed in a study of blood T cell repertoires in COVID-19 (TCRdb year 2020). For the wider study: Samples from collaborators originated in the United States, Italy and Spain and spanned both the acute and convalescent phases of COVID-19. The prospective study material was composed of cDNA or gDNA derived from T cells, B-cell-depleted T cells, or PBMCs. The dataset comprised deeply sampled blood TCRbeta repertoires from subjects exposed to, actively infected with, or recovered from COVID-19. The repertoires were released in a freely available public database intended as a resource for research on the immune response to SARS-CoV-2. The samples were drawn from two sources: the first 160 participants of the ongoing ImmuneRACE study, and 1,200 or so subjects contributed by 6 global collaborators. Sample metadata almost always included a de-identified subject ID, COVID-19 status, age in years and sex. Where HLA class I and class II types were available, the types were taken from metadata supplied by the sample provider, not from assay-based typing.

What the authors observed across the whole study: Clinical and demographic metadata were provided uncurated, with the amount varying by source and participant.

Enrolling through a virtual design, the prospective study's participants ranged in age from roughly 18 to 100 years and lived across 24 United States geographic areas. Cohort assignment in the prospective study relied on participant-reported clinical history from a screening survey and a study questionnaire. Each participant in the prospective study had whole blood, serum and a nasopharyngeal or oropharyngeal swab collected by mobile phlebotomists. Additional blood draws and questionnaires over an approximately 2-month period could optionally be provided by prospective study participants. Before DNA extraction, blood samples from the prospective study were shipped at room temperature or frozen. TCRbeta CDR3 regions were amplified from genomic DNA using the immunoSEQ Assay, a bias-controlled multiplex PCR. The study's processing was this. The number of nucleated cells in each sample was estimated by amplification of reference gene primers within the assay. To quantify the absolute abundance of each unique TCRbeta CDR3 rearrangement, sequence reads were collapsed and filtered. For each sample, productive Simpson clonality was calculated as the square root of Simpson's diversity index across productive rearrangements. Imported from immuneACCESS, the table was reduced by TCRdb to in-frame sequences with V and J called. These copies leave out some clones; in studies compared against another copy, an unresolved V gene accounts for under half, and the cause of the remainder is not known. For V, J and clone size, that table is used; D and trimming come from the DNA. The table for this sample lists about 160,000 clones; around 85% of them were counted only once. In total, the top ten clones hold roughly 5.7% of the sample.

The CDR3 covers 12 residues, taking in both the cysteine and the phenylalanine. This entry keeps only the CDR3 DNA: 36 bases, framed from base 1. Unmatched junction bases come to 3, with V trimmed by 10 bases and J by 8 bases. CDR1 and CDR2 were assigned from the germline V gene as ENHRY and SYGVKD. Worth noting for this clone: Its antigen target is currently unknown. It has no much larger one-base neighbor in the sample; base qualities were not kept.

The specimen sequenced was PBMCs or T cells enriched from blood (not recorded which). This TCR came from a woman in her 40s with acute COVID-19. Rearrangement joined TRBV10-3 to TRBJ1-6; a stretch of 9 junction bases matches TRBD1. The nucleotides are TGTGCCACCCGGACAGGGGATTCACCCCTCCACTTT. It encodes CATRTGDSPLHF.